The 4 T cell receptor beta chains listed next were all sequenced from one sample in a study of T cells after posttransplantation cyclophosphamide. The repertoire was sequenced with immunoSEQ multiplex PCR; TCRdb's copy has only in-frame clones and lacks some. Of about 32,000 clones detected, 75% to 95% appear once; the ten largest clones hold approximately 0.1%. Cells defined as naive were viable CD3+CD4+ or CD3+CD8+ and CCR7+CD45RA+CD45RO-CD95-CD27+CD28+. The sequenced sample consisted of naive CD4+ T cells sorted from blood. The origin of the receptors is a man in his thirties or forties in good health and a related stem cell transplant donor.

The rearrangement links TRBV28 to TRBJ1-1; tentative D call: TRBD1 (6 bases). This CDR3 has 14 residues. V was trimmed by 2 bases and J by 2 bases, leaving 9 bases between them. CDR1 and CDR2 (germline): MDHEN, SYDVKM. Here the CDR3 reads CASSLGRGNTEAFF. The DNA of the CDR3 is TGTGCCAGCAGTTTAGGCAGGGGAAACACTGAAGCTTTCTTT.

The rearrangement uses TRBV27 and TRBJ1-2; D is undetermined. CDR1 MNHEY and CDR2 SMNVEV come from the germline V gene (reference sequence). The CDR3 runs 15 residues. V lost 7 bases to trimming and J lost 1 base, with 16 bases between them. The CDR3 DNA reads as TGTGCCAGCACCCTTCGAGGGAGCGGTAACTATGGCTACACCTTC. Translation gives CASTLRGSGNYGYTF.

CDR3 sequence (DNA): TGTGCCAGCAGCTTAGTGGTCGGCAGGGGTCGGACTGAAGCTTTCTTT. As protein: CASSLVVGRGRTEAFF. J is TRBJ1-1 and V is TRBV7-9, with D tentatively TRBD1 (6 bases). V lost 1 base, J lost 5 bases, and 17 bases lay in between. Germline V gene lookup returns CDR1 SEHNR and CDR2 FQNEAQ (reference sequence). The CDR3 is made up of 16 amino acids.

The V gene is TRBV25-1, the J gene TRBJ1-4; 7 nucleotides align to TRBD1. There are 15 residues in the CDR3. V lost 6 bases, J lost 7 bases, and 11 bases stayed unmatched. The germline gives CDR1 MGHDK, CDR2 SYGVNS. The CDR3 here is CASSETRGLGEKLFF. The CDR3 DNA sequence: TGTGCCAGCAGCGAAACCAGGGGGTTGGGTGAAAAACTGTTTTTT. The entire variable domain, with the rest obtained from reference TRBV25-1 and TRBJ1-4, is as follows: EADIYQTPRYLVIGTGKKITLECSQTMGHDKMYWYQQDPGMELHLIHYSYGVNSTEKGDLSSESTVSRIRTEHFPLTLESARPSHTSQYLCASSETRGLGEKLFFGSGTQLSVL.